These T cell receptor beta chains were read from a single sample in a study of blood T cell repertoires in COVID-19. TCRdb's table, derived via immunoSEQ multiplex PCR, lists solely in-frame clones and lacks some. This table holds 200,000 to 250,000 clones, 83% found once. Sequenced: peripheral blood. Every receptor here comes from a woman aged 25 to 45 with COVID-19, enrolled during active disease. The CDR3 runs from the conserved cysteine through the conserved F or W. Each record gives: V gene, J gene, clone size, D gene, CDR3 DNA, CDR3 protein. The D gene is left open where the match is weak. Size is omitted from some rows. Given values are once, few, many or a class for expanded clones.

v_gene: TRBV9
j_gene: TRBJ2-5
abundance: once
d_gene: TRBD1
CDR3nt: TGTGCCAGCAGCTCGGGACAGGGCCGGGAGACCCAGTACTTC
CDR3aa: CASSSGQGRETQYF

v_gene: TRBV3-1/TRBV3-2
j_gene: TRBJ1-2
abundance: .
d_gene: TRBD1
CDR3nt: TGTGCCAGCAGCCAAGGGACAGGTTTACTGTTCTACACCTTC
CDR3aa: CASSQGTGLLFYTF

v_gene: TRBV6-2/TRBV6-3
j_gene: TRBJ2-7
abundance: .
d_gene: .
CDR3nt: TGTGCCAGCAGTTACCCGACGGGCTACGAGCAGTACTTC
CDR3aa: CASSYPTGYEQYF

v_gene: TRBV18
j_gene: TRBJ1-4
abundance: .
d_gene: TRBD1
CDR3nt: TGTGCCAGCTCACCAGCCAAAGGGACAGGGGAAATTTACACTAATGAAAAACTGTTTTTT
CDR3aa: CASSPAKGTGEIYTNEKLFF

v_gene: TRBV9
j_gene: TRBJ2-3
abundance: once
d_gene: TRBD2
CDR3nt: TGTGCCAGCAGCGTAAAAATAGGCGGGGGGTCAGATACGCAGTATTTT
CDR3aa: CASSVKIGGGSDTQYF

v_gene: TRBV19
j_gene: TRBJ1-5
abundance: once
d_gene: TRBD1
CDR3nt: TGTGCCAGTAGCCCGACAGGGATTAGGCGCAATCAGCCCCAGCATTTT
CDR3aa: CASSPTGIRRNQPQHF

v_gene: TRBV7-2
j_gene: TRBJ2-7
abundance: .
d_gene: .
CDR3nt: TGTGCCAGCAGCTCACCCGCCAGTCCCTACGAGCAGTACTTC
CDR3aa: CASSSPASPYEQYF

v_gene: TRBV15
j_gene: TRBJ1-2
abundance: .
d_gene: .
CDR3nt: TGTGCCACCAGCAGAGATGGGATGGGGGCGGTAGGCTACACCTTC
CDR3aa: CATSRDGMGAVGYTF

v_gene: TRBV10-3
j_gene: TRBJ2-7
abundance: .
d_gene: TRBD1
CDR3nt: TGTGCCATCAGAGGGACAGCAGCCTACGAGCAGTACTTC
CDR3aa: CAIRGTAAYEQYF

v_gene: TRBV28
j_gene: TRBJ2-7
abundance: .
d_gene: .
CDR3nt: TGTGCCAGCAGCTTAGGGTACTCGGGGGGCCACTACGAGCAGTACTTC
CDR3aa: CASSLGYSGGHYEQYF

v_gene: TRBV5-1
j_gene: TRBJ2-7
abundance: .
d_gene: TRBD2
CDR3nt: TGCGCCAGCACGGTAAGGCCTAGCGGGAGTTCAAACACTCATCCCTACGAGCAGTACTTC
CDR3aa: CASTVRPSGSSNTHPYEQYF

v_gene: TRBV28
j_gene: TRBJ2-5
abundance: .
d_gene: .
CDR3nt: TGTGCCAGCATAAGAGGTAACCAAGAGACCCAGTACTTC
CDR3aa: CASIRGNQETQYF

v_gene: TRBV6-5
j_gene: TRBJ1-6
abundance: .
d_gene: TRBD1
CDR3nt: TGTGCCAGCAGTTCCGGACAGGGCAATAATTCACCCCTCCACTTT
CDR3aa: CASSSGQGNNSPLHF

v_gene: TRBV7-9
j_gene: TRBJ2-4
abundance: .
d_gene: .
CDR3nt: TGTGCCAGCAGCTTGAGCGAAGTGGCCAAAAACATTCAGTACTTC
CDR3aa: CASSLSEVAKNIQYF

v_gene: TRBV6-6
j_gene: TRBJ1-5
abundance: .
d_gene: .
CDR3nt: TGTGCCAGCAGCTCTCAGGGAAGCAATCAGCCCCAGCATTTT
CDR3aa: CASSSQGSNQPQHF

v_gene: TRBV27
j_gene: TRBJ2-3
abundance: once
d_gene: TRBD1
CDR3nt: TGTGCCAGCATCATGACAGGGCGCACAGATACGCAGTATTTT
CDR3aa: CASIMTGRTDTQYF

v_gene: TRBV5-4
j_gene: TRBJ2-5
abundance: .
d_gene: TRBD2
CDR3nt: TGTGCCAGCAGCTTACTAGCGGGGACGATTCAAGAGACCCAGTACTTC
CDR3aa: CASSLLAGTIQETQYF

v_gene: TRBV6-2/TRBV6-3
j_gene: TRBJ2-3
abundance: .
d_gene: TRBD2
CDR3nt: TGTGCCAGCAGTCCGGACCTCGGGGGACTAGCGGGGGGCATGTCAGATACGCAGTATTTT
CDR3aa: CASSPDLGGLAGGMSDTQYF

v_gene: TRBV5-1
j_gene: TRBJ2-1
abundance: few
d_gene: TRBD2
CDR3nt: TGCGCCAGCAGCTTGCCTACTAGCGGGGGAAACAATGAGCAGTTCTTC
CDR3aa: CASSLPTSGGNNEQFF

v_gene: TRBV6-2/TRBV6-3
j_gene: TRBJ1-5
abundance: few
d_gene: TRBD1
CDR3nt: TGTGCCAGCAGTTACCCTCGGGACAGGGCTCAGCCCCAGCATTTT
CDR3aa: CASSYPRDRAQPQHF

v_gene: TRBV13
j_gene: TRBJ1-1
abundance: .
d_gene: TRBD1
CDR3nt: TGTGCCAGCAGCTTAGCCCTTTTACAGGGGGCCGGGGACACTGAAGCTTTCTTT
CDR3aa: CASSLALLQGAGDTEAFF

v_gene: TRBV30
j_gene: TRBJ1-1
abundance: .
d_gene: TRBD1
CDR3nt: TGTGCCTGGGGGGGACAGATGAACACTGAAGCTTTCTTT
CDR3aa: CAWGGQMNTEAFF

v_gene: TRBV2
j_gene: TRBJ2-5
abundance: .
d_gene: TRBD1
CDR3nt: TGTGCCAGCAGCAACAGGGGGCAAGTCCAAGAGACCCAGTACTTC
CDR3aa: CASSNRGQVQETQYF

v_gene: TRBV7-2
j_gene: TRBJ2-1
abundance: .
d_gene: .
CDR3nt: TGTGCCAGCAGCCACATGTATGAGCAGTTCTTC
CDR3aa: CASSHMYEQFF

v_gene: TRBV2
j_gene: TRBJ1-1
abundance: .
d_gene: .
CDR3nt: TGTGCCAGCACTGTGGACACCCGAAGGAACACTGAAGCTTTCTTT
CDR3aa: CASTVDTRRNTEAFF

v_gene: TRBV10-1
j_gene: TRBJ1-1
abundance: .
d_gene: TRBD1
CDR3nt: TGCGCCAGCAGGGAAGACAGGGGGCGCGTCACTGAAGCTTTCTTT
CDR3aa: CASREDRGRVTEAFF

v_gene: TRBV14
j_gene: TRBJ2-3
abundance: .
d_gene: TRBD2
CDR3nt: TGTGCCAGCAGCCCCCTATCACTAGCGGGGTTCACAGATACGCAGTATTTT
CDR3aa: CASSPLSLAGFTDTQYF

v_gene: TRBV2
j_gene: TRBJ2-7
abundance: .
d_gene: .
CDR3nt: TGTGCCAGCCGTAGGACAGAAAGGGCCTACGAGCAGTACTTC
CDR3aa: CASRRTERAYEQYF

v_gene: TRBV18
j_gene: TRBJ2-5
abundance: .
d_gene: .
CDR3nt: TGTGCCAGCTCTCCCCTAGGGACACCCCAAGAGACCCAGTACTTC
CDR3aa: CASSPLGTPQETQYF

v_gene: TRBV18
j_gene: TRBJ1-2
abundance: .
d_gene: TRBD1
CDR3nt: TGTGCCAGCTCAGAGGGACAGGGCCCTTCCGGCTATGGCTACACCTTC
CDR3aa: CASSEGQGPSGYGYTF

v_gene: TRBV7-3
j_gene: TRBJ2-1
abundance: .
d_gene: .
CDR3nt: TGTGCCAGCAGCTTAAAGGAGGGGACCTACAATGAGCAGTTCTTC
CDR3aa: CASSLKEGTYNEQFF

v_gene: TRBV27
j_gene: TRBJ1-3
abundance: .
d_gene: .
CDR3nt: TGTGCCAGCAGTTTATCCACAGAAGGAAACACCATATATTTT
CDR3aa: CASSLSTEGNTIYF

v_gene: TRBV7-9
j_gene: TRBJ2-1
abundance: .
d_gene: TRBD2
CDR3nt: TGTGCCAGCAGCCCCGGCGGGAGTCGACCCTACAATGAGCAGTTCTTC
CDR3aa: CASSPGGSRPYNEQFF

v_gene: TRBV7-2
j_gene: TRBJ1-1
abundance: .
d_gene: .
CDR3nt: TGTGCCAGCACCCTCGGAGGGAACACTGAAGCTTTCTTT
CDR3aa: CASTLGGNTEAFF

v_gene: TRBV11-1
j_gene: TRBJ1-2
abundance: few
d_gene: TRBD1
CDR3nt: TGTGCCAGCAGCTTAGACCGGGACAGGAATAACTATGGCTACACCTTC
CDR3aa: CASSLDRDRNNYGYTF

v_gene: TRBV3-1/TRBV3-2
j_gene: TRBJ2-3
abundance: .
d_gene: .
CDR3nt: TGTGCCAGCAGCCAAGATTGGGGCGAGCCCACAGATACGCAGTATTTT
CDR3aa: CASSQDWGEPTDTQYF